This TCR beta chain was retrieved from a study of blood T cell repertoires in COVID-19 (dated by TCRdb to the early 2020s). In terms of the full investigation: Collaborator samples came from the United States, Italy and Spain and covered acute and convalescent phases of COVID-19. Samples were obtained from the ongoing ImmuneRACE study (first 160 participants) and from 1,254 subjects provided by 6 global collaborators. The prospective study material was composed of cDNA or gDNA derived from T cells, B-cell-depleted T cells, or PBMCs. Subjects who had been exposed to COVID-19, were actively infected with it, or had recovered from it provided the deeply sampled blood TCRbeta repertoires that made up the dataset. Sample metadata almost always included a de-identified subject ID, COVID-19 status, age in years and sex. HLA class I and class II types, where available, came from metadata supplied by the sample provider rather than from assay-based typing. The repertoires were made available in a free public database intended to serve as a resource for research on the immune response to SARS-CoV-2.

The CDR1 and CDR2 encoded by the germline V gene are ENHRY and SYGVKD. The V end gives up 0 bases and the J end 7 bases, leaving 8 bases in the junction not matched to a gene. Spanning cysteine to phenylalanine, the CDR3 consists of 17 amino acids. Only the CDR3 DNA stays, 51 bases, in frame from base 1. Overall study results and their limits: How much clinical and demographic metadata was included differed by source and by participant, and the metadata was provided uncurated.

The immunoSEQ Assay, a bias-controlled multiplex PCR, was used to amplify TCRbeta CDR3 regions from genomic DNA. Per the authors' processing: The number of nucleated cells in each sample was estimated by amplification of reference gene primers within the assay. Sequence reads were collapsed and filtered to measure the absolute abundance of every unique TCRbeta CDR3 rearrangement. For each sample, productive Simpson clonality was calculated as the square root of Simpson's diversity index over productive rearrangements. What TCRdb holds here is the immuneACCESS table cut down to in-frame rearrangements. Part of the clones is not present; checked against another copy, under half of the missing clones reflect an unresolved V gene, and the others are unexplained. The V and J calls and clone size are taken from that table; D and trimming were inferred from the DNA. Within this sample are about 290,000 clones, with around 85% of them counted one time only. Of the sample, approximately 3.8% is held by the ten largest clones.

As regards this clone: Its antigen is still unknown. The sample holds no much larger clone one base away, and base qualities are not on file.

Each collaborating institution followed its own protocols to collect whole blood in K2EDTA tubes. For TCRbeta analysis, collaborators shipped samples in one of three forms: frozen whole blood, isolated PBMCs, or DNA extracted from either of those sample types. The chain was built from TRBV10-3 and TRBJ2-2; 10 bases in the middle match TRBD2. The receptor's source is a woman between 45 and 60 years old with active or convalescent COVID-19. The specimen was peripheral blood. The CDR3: CAISESVAGGGGGELFF. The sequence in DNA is TGTGCCATCAGTGAGTCTGTAGCGGGAGGCGGTGGCGGGGAGCTGTTTTTT.